The 30 T cell receptor beta chains given below trace back to one sample, sequenced in a study of cytomegalovirus exposure and HLA in healthy donors. The PCR made use of 60 Vbeta and 13 Jbeta primers. Generated by immunoSEQ multiplex PCR, the TCRdb table keeps only in-frame clones and is missing some. The table lists more than 100,000 clones, 15% of them singletons, with under 2.5% in the top ten. Sequenced input: PBMCs. The receptors stem from a woman aged 18-29 years in good health and CMV-seronegative.

This clone was seen a handful of times. The genes are TRBV18 and TRBJ1-2, with 7 positions matching TRBD1. V lost 3 bases to trimming and J lost 5 bases; unmatched junction nucleotides: 6. The CDR3 consists of 14 residues. Germline V CDR1 and CDR2: KGHSH, LQKENI. The CDR3 spells CASSPGQARYGYTF. Written as DNA, the CDR3 is TGTGCCAGCTCACCCGGACAGGCGCGGTATGGCTACACCTTC.

V usage is TRBV5-4 and J usage is TRBJ2-5; D perhaps matches TRBD2 (7 bases). CDR1 and CDR2 from the germline V gene are SGHNT and YYREEE (reference sequence). CDR3 length: 14 amino acids. Trimming removed 1 base at V and 5 bases at J, with 12 bases between. The CDR3 protein is CASSLTGGLETQYF. DNA of the CDR3: TGTGCCAGCAGCTTGACGGGGGGCCTGGAGACCCAGTACTTC.

The chain uses TRBV18 and TRBJ2-1; tentative D call: TRBD1 (6 bases). Per the germline V gene, CDR1 is KGHSH and CDR2 is LQKENI. The V and J ends lost 4 bases and 7 bases respectively, with 14 bases between them. The CDR3 length is 14 residues. The CDR3 protein is CASSLNRVGNEQFF. CDR3 DNA: TGTGCCAGCTCACTGAACAGGGTCGGGAATGAGCAGTTCTTC.

The chain joins TRBV7-8 to TRBJ2-3; 13 positions match TRBD2. The germline V gene encodes CDR1 SGHVS and CDR2 FQNEAQ. The CDR3 runs 16 residues. V shed 4 bases and J 6 bases; nucleotides not matched to a gene: 7. CDR3 in amino acids: CASSSILAGGLDTQYF. The CDR3 region has the DNA TGTGCCAGCAGCTCGATACTAGCGGGGGGGCTGGATACGCAGTATTTT.

The chain employs TRBV19 and TRBJ2-7; TRBD1 matches at 10 bases. CDR1 is LNHDA and CDR2 is SQIVND in the germline V gene (reference sequence). The CDR3 contains 14 residues. The V segment lost 5 bases and the J segment 3 bases; nucleotides outside the gene matches: 4. In DNA, the CDR3 is TGTGCCAGTAGTCAGACAGGGGGCCTCTACGAGCAGTACTTC. This gives the protein CASSQTGGLYEQYF.

A few counts support this clone. This sequence joins TRBV6-5 and TRBJ2-7; a possible D gene is TRBD2 (7 bases). Deletions cut 6 bases from V and 6 bases from J, with 21 bases between. CDR1 is MNHEY and CDR2 is SVGAGI in the germline V gene. The CDR3 is 15 residues long. CDR3 protein: CASRPGWGGRGEQYF. The CDR3 bases are TGTGCCAGCAGACCCGGTTGGGGGGGCCGAGGCGAGCAGTACTTC.

This chain joins TRBV27 and TRBJ2-3; TRBD2 matches 7 bases. The J segment lost 3 bases and the V segment lost 8 bases, leaving 17 bases of the junction unmatched. Per the germline V gene, CDR1 is MNHEY and CDR2 is SMNVEV (reference sequence). CDR3 length equals 17 residues. CDR3 sequence: CASGEGIVDQGTDTQYF. As DNA, the CDR3 is TGTGCCAGCGGGGAGGGAATAGTGGATCAGGGAACAGATACGCAGTATTTT.

In this sample, this clone turned up a few times. The J gene is TRBJ2-5, the V gene TRBV30, with TRBD1 matching over 9 bases. TRBJ2-7 explains the end of the DNA better; the J call may be wrong. Germline V lookup: CDR1 GTSNPN, CDR2 SVGIG (reference sequence). This CDR3 has 14 residues. This CDR3 is CASTGTGFAYEQYF. The DNA for the CDR3 is TGTGCCAGCACGGGGACAGGGTTCGCCTACGAGCAGTACTTC.

This rearrangement joins TRBV19 to TRBJ1-6, with D possibly being TRBD1 (5 bases). Germline CDR1 LNHDA, CDR2 SQIVND (reference sequence). Trimming took 5 bases from V and 0 from J, leaving 17 bases between them. The CDR3 runs 18 residues. The CDR3, as DNA: TGTGCCAGTAGTCTCACCCGTGACAGCAGCTCCTATAATTCACCCCTCCACTTT. Its translation is CASSLTRDSSSYNSPLHF.

The V and J genes are TRBV2 and TRBJ2-1; 13 bases are shared with TRBD2. CDR3 length: 19 amino acids. Trimming removed 7 bases from V and 0 bases from J; junction bases left unmatched: 12. Germline-derived CDR1 and CDR2 are SNHLY and FYNNEI. The CDR3 sequence is CASTYGLAGVGSSYNEQFF. The CDR3 nucleotides read TGTGCCAGCACCTATGGACTAGCGGGAGTGGGAAGCTCCTACAATGAGCAGTTCTTC.

The J gene is TRBJ2-7, the V gene TRBV10-2; TRBD2 aligns across 10 bases. Germline loops: CDR1 WSHSY, CDR2 SAAADI. With V trimmed by 7 bases and J by 4 bases, 4 bases remained unmatched. The CDR3 is 13 residues long. CDR3 nucleotide sequence: TGCGCCAGCAAAAGCGGGGGGGCGTACGAGCAGTACTTC. Protein product: CASKSGGAYEQYF.

This clone was picked up many times. The rearrangement joins TRBV6-1 to TRBJ1-1; 8 positions match TRBD1. The CDR3 is 14 residues long. The germline CDR1 and CDR2 sequences are MNHNS and SASEGT. V was pared by 8 bases and J by 2 bases, with 7 bases of the junction left unmatched. Here the CDR3 reads CASLDRGLNTEAFF. CDR3 in DNA: TGTGCCAGCCTAGACAGGGGCTTAAACACTGAAGCTTTCTTT.

This chain links TRBV4-1 with TRBJ1-5; D is unclear. Germline CDR1 and CDR2: MGHRA and YSYEKL. The CDR3 is 16 amino acids. V was shortened by 3 bases and J by 7 bases, with 19 bases between the two germline ends. The CDR3 loop reads CASSQQPESAIQPQHF. The CDR3 DNA reads TGCGCCAGCAGCCAGCAGCCGGAGAGTGCAATCCAGCCCCAGCATTTT.

This clone was seen a few times. V and J are TRBV14 and TRBJ1-2; the match to TRBD1 covers 12 bases. V shed 2 bases, J shed 4 bases, and the junction held 11 bases outside the gene matches. The CDR3 contains 18 residues. The germline CDR1 and CDR2 sequences are SGHDN and FVKESK. This CDR3 reads CASSQHAGTGGAGYGYTF. In DNA form, the CDR3 reads TGTGCCAGCAGCCAACACGCCGGGACAGGGGGCGCAGGCTATGGCTACACCTTC.

This chain links TRBV7-2 with TRBJ2-3; perhaps TRBD1 as D (5 bases). Germline-derived CDR1 and CDR2 are SGHTA and FQGNSA. The CDR3 consists of 14 residues. Between the trimmed V and J ends, which lost 5 bases and 6 bases, there was a span of 15 bases. CDR3 sequence (DNA): TGTGCCAGCAGCCCGGACATGGCCGTGGATACGCAGTATTTT. It encodes CASSPDMAVDTQYF.

This clone was found once. V is TRBV2 and J is TRBJ2-7; D call uncertain. Germline V CDR1 and CDR2: SNHLY, FYNNEI. The CDR3 extends over 14 amino acids. V gave up 6 bases and J gave up 4 bases, with 16 bases separating them. The CDR3: CASRGRLGRYEQYF. The DNA for the CDR3 is TGTGCCAGCAGAGGAAGGCTAGGCCGATACGAGCAGTACTTC.

This clone showed up just a few times. The chain is built from TRBV6-1 and TRBJ2-1; 14 nucleotides align to TRBD2. Germline CDR1 and CDR2: MNHNS and SASEGT. V was clipped by 6 bases and J by 10 bases; unmatched bases: 5. This CDR3 region has 14 residues. CDR3 nucleotide sequence: TGTGCCAGCAGGGGTGGACTAGCGGGAGGAGAGCAGTTCTTC. It specifies CASRGGLAGGEQFF.

The gene calls are TRBV7-9 and TRBJ2-7, with 9 nucleotides matching TRBD1. CDR3 length: 15 residues. In germline, CDR1 is SEHNR, CDR2 FQNEAQ (reference sequence). V lost 6 bases, J lost 4 bases, and 10 bases stayed unmatched. The CDR3 loop is CASSPDRGRVYEQYF. Written as DNA, the CDR3 is TGTGCCAGCAGTCCAGACAGGGGGAGAGTATACGAGCAGTACTTC. The full variable domain, with the rest looked up from reference TRBV7-9 and TRBJ2-7, is DTGVSQNPRHKITKRGQNVTFRCDPISEHNRLYWYRQTLGQGPEFLTYFQNEAQLEKSRLLSDRFSAERPKGSFSTLEIQRTEQGDSAMYLCASSPDRGRVYEQYFGPGTRLTVT.

The genes are TRBV9 and TRBJ2-7, with 7 bases identical to TRBD2. From germline, CDR1 is SGDLS and CDR2 YYNGEE. The CDR3 covers 15 residues. The trim removed 3 bases at V and 1 base at J, leaving 7 bases unmatched. CDR3 in DNA: TGTGCCAGCAGCGAGGGTCCCGGGAGGTCCTACGAGCAGTACTTC. Protein: CASSEGPGRSYEQYF.

This clone turned up a few times. A read error may account for a junction end that differs from germline. The chain uses TRBV5-1 and TRBJ1-1; unclear D gene. The CDR3 consists of 13 residues. Germline V gives CDR1 SGHRS, CDR2 YFSETQ. As DNA, the CDR3 is TGCGCCAGCAGCTTGGGGGGAGTCACTGAGGCTTTCTTT. Translating gives CASSLGGVTEAFF.

The genes are TRBV5-4 and TRBJ1-5; no definite D call. This CDR3 comprises 13 residues. V lost 0 bases, J lost 7 bases, and 8 bases lay in between. The germline V gene has CDR1 SGHNT and CDR2 YYREEE (reference sequence). Here the CDR3 reads CASSLDSVQPQHF. CDR3 coding DNA: TGTGCCAGCAGCTTGGACTCGGTGCAGCCCCAGCATTTT.

This clone was counted only a few times. The rearrangement uses TRBV5-6 and TRBJ1-5; D perhaps matches TRBD1 (6 bases). The germline gives CDR1 SGHDT, CDR2 YYEEEE. The CDR3 is 16 amino acids. Trimming shortened V by 1 base and J by 5 bases, and 16 bases separated the two germline ends. The DNA of the CDR3 is TGTGCCAGCAGCTTGAGAGCAGGGAGGGGGGATCAGCCCCAGCATTTT. Its protein product is CASSLRAGRGDQPQHF.

The CDR3 DNA is TGTGCCAGTCCAGACAGGAGTGGAAACACCATATATTTT. Translated, it gives CASPDRSGNTIYF. The chain is built from TRBV19 and TRBJ1-3, with TRBD1 as a possible D gene (6 bases). This CDR3 contains 13 residues. Deletions cut 8 bases from V and 3 bases from J, with 11 bases between. Germline CDR1 is LNHDA and CDR2 is SQIVND (reference sequence).

The chain links TRBV6-1 to TRBJ2-7, with D unresolved. Trimming removed 3 bases from V and 2 bases from J, with 11 bases in between. Germline-derived CDR1 and CDR2 are MNHNS and SASEGT. The CDR3 totals 14 residues. For the CDR3, the DNA is TGTGCCAGCAGTGATGTTGACTGGACCTACGAGCAGTACTTC. Translation: CASSDVDWTYEQYF.

This clone was counted between two and nine times. The chain has TRBV27 and TRBJ2-1, with a possible D match to TRBD1 (6 bases). Deletions cut 6 bases from V and 4 bases from J, with 16 bases between. Germline V gene sequence: CDR1 MNHEY, CDR2 SMNVEV (reference sequence). The CDR3 is 15 amino acids. The CDR3 sequence: CASSPLQGSYNEQFF. The DNA for the CDR3 is TGTGCCAGCAGCCCACTACAGGGCTCGTACAATGAGCAGTTCTTC.

This chain connects TRBV7-9 to TRBJ1-2; 7 positions agree with TRBD1. CDR1 is SEHNR and CDR2 is FQNEAQ in the germline V gene (reference sequence). CDR3 size: 14 residues. Trimming took 5 bases from V and 7 from J; bases not matched to a gene: 10. This CDR3 is CASSPLGGSGGYTF. In DNA, the CDR3 is TGTGCCAGCAGCCCACTAGGGGGCTCGGGTGGCTACACCTTC.

This clone appeared a few times. This chain links TRBV5-1 with TRBJ2-1; 8 nucleotides align to TRBD2. With V trimmed by 3 bases and J by 15 bases, 8 bases remained unmatched. The CDR3 sequence is 12 residues long. Germline CDR1 SGHRS, CDR2 YFSETQ. CDR3 amino acids: CASSSEAGVRFF. For the CDR3, the DNA is TGCGCCAGCAGCTCCGAAGCGGGAGTACGGTTCTTC. The variable domain in full, with the rest retrieved from reference TRBV5-1 and TRBJ2-1, is KAGVTQTPRYLIKTRGQQVTLSCSPISGHRSVSWYQQTPGQGLQFLFEYFSETQRNKGNFPGRFSGRQFSNSRSEMNVSTLELGDSALYLCASSSEAGVRFFGPGTRLTVL.

The rearrangement joins TRBV7-6 to TRBJ1-1, with 7 bases identical to TRBD1. V shed 4 bases and J 6 bases; nucleotides not matched to a gene: 11. The CDR3 consists of 15 residues. The germline gives CDR1 SGHVS, CDR2 FNYEAQ. The CDR3 loop is CASSYLQGRIAEAFF. In DNA, the CDR3 is TGTGCCAGCAGCTACCTACAGGGGCGTATAGCTGAAGCTTTCTTT. Complete variable domain (other parts from reference TRBV7-6 and TRBJ1-1): GAGVSQSPRYKVTKRGQDVALRCDPISGHVSLYWYRQALGQGPEFLTYFNYEAQQDKSGLPNDRFSAERPEGSISTLTIQRTEQRDSAMYRCASSYLQGRIAEAFFGQGTRLTVV.

The table lists this clone with a few counts. This same CDR3 is encoded by further DNA sequences in the sample. The chain combines TRBV28 with TRBJ2-7, with TRBD2 matching over 7 bases. Germline V lookup: CDR1 MDHEN, CDR2 SYDVKM. This CDR3 is built from 15 residues. After removal of 2 bases from V and 2 bases from J, the junction contained 6 bases not matched to a gene. The CDR3 nucleotides read TGTGCCAGCAGTTTAGGGCTAGCGGTTACCTACGAGCAGTACTTC. This sequence encodes CASSLGLAVTYEQYF.

This sequence joins TRBV5-4 and TRBJ1-1; 9 bases agree with TRBD1. Per germline, CDR1 SGHNT and CDR2 YYREEE (reference sequence). The CDR3 is 17 amino acids. V was pared by 0 bases and J by 0 bases, with 6 bases of the junction left unmatched. The CDR3 loop is CASSLAGQGLMNTEAFF. The CDR3 nucleotides are TGTGCCAGCAGCTTGGCAGGACAGGGGCTGATGAACACTGAAGCTTTCTTT.